This section outlines one TCR beta chain sequence together with its context. Clones were read by immunoSEQ multiplex PCR, and TCRdb kept only the in-frame ones, dropping some. The sample lists about 660,000 clones, about 87% occurring once. These data come from a study of shared T cell receptors in the human thymus. After removal of 3 bases from V and 5 bases from J, the junction contained 5 bases not matched to a gene. Germline values: CDR1 KGHSH, CDR2 LQKENI. This CDR3 has 15 residues. These data were likewise used in another study, on human thymus T cells. That work contributes: Corrective cardiac surgery supplied the resected thymus tissue.

The sample consisted of thymocytes. The rearrangement joins TRBV18 to TRBJ1-3; 9 bases map to TRBD1. The receptor's source is a boy younger than two with a congenital heart defect. CDR3 amino acids: CASSPPGTGRNTIYF. Written as DNA, the CDR3 is TGTGCCAGCTCACCGCCCGGGACAGGGCGAAACACCATATATTTT. The variable domain in full, with the rest retrieved from reference TRBV18 and TRBJ1-3, is NAGVMQNPRHLVRRRGQEARLRCSPMKGHSHVYWYRQLPEEGLKFMVYLQKENIIDESGMPKERFSAEFPKEGPSILRIQQVVRGDSAAYFCASSPPGTGRNTIYFGEGSWLTVV.